This TCR beta chain was recovered during a study of T-cell memory formation after mild COVID-19. Germline CDR1 is DFQATT and CDR2 is SNEGSKA (reference sequence). V lost 6 bases to trimming and J lost 5 bases; unmatched junction nucleotides: 8. There are 13 residues in the CDR3. 5'RACE with constant-segment primers yielded barcoded, UMI-tagged TCR alpha and TCR beta cDNA libraries. MiXCR was run by TCRdb on the 5' RACE reads, yielding one entry per CDR3 protein. The repertoire holds 390,000 or so distinct CDR3 sequences, with approximately 15% as singletons. Overall study results and limits: There were some responding clones in pre-infection memory, which suggested that cross-reactive memory had joined. Of the contracting clones, CD4+ ones lay mainly in CM and EM, and CD8+ ones in EMRA. Later expanders leaned toward CD4+, whereas clones contracting from day 15 to 85 were balanced CD4/CD8.

This clonotype was seen a few times. What it binds is unknown. The chain recombines TRBV20-1 with TRBJ1-1, with 8 bases that match TRBD1. The sample taken for sequencing was PBMCs or a T cell subset sorted from them (not recorded which). The TCR originated in a man between 18 and 35 years old who had mild COVID-19 (a few samples of this study predate the infection). Cell type and time point are not known. This chain's CDR3 is CSAPDREETEAFF. Written as DNA, the CDR3 is TGCAGTGCCCCGGACAGGGAAGAAACTGAAGCTTTCTTT.